The 23 T cell receptor beta chains below all came from one sample that was sequenced in a study. The sorted Tregs were CD4+CD25+CD127-/low cells. MiXCR, applied by TCRdb to the 5' RACE reads, yields one record per CDR3 protein. This table has about 55,000 distinct CDR3 sequences, roughly 20% appearing once. The sequenced sample was tumor-infiltrating Tregs sorted from the breast tumor. The receptors stem from a female donor with breast cancer.

The chain is built from TRBV3-1 and TRBJ2-5; TRBD2 aligns across 7 bases. Germline V gene data show CDR1 as LGHDT and CDR2 as YNNKEL (reference sequence). V lost 5 bases to trimming and J lost 2 bases; unmatched junction nucleotides: 5. The CDR3 runs to 14 residues. This CDR3 is CASSGDSGQETQYF. The CDR3 DNA is TGTGCCAGCAGCGGGGATAGCGGGCAAGAGACCCAGTACTTC.

This clonotype was seen at least ten times. The chain carries TRBV7-9 and TRBJ2-7; D not certain. The germline gives CDR1 SEHNR, CDR2 FQNEAQ (reference sequence). V lost 1 base to trimming and J lost 3 bases, with 7 bases between them. This CDR3 comprises 13 residues. Written as DNA, the CDR3 is TGTGCCAGCAGCTTAGGTAATAACTACGAGCAGTACTTC. As protein: CASSLGNNYEQYF.

V gene TRBV6-1 combines with J gene TRBJ1-2; no reliable D call. Trimming left V 8 bases short and J 0 bases short, with 19 bases between. The germline CDR1 and CDR2 sequences are MNHNS and SASEGT. This CDR3 region has 16 residues. The CDR3 loop is CASDPRHGSSNYGYTF. The CDR3 bases are TGTGCCAGCGACCCAAGACACGGTTCCTCTAACTATGGCTACACCTTC.

The CDR3 sequence is CAIKDHRGLETQYF. The CDR3 nucleotides are TGTGCCATCAAAGACCATAGGGGGTTGGAGACCCAGTACTTC. The V and J genes are TRBV10-3 and TRBJ2-5; perhaps TRBD1 as D (6 bases). There are 14 residues in the CDR3. V was shortened by 7 bases and J by 5 bases, with 17 bases between the two germline ends. Germline V CDR1 and CDR2: ENHRY, SYGVKD.

The chain is built from TRBV29-1 and TRBJ2-3; D might be TRBD2 (6 bases). Per germline, CDR1 SQVTM and CDR2 ANQGSEA. The CDR3 length is 15 residues. V was clipped by 4 bases and J by 3 bases, with 17 bases between them. CDR3 region: CSVVGDGSWTDTQYF. The CDR3 nucleotides read TGCAGCGTTGTGGGAGACGGGAGTTGGACAGATACGCAGTATTTT.

Notes on this clonotype: The CDR3 carries no conserved terminal phenylalanine or tryptophan, so it likely arises from a read error. The rearrangement uses TRBV29-1 and TRBJ2-2, with D perhaps TRBD1 or TRBD2 (5 bases each). V lost 6 bases and J lost 3, with 17 bases in between. The germline CDR1 and CDR2 sequences are SQVTM and ANQGSEA. This CDR3 contains 15 residues. The chain's CDR3 is CSVGRDGPYTGELFL. Here the CDR3 DNA reads TGCAGCGTGGGCCGGGACGGCCCGTACACCGGGGAGCTGTTTCTT.

A remark on this clonotype: One end of the junction varies from germline; a read error may be responsible. This chain links TRBV5-1 with TRBJ2-5; D ambiguous. Germline CDR1 and CDR2: SGHRS and YFSETQ. The CDR3 length is 15 residues. The CDR3 loop is CASSWTTMGSETQHF. CDR3 nucleotides: TGCGCCAGCAGCTGGACCACTATGGGGTCTGAGACCCAGCACTTC. Together with reference TRBV5-1 and TRBJ2-5, the CDR3 gives the full variable domain: KAGVTQTPRYLIKTRGQQVTLSCSPISGHRSVSWYQQTPGQGLQFLFEYFSETQRNKGNFPGRFSGRQFSNSRSEMNVSTLELGDSALYLCASSWTTMGSETQHFGPGTRLLVL.

A note on this clonotype: One junction end does not reproduce the germline sequence, and a read error may be involved. This chain uses TRBV5-1 with TRBJ1-5; D is perhaps TRBD1 (6 bases). Per the germline V gene, CDR1 is SGHRS and CDR2 is YFSETQ. The CDR3 totals 15 residues. Written as DNA, the CDR3 is TGCGCCAGCAGCGACGGCAGGGGCATCAATCAGCCCCGGCATTTT. Translated: CASSDGRGINQPRHF.

This clonotype has a count of ten or more. For the CDR3, the DNA is TGTGCCAGCGAGAGGGGCTCCTACGAGCAGTACTTC. It translates to CASERGSYEQYF. This sequence joins TRBV6-6 and TRBJ2-7, with D perhaps being TRBD1 or TRBD2 (5 bases each). Germline CDR1 is MNHNY and CDR2 is SVGAGI (reference sequence). This CDR3 has 12 amino acids. Between the trimmed V and J ends, which lost 8 bases and 0 bases, there was a span of 8 bases.

This clonotype was observed a few times. V usage is TRBV2 and J usage is TRBJ2-7; D is unresolved. This CDR3 has 12 amino acids. V gave up 3 bases and J gave up 0 bases, with 3 bases separating them. CDR1 and CDR2 from the germline V gene are SNHLY and FYNNEI. The CDR3 coding sequence is TGTGCCAGCAGTGATTCCTCCTACGAGCAGTACTTC. Residues: CASSDSSYEQYF.

Points on this clonotype: Since a much larger clone is just one base distant, this may be a read error. The chain is built from TRBV20-1 and TRBJ2-5; D gene unclear. This CDR3 has 11 amino acids. V lost 0 bases and J lost 6, with 5 bases in between. Per germline, CDR1 DFQATT and CDR2 SNEGSKA (reference sequence). This CDR3 reads CSAREGKTQYF. The CDR3 region has the DNA TGCAGTGCTAGAGAGGGAAAGACCCAGTACTTC.

The J gene is TRBJ2-7, the V gene TRBV2, with D possibly matching TRBD2 (5 bases). The length of the CDR3 is 13 residues. Germline lookup yields CDR1 SNHLY and CDR2 FYNNEI. The V end was cut by 7 bases, the J end by 0 bases, with 10 bases between. The CDR3 protein is CASTGLASYEQYF. The CDR3, as DNA: TGTGCCAGCACTGGACTGGCCTCCTACGAGCAGTACTTC.

The table lists this clonotype with a few counts. The chain links TRBV20-1 to TRBJ2-5, with 9 bases identical to TRBD2. Germline CDR1 is DFQATT and CDR2 is SNEGSKA (reference sequence). V was pared by 3 bases and J by 3 bases, with 11 bases of the junction left unmatched. This CDR3 contains 16 residues. The CDR3 DNA follows: TGCAGTGCTAGTGCCGCCGCGGGGGGGGATAAAGAGACCCAGTACTTC. Translating it yields CSASAAAGGDKETQYF.

In the case of this clonotype: Relative to the germline gene, one junction end is altered; a read error may explain this. The V gene is TRBV5-1, the J gene TRBJ2-5; D unresolved. The CDR3 spans 14 residues. From germline, CDR1 is SGHRS and CDR2 YFSETQ. The CDR3 region has the DNA TGCGCCACCAGCTTTCAAGGGATCCAAGAGACCCAGTACTTC. Protein product: CATSFQGIQETQYF.

This clonotype was seen ten or more times. This rearrangement joins TRBV20-1 to TRBJ2-3, with D possibly matching TRBD2 (6 bases). This CDR3 is built from 15 residues. Germline CDR1 is DFQATT and CDR2 is SNEGSKA (reference sequence). Trimming left V 5 bases short and J 6 bases short, with 21 bases between. The CDR3: CSAPIAERVSDTQYF. For the CDR3, the DNA is TGCAGTGCTCCCATAGCGGAGCGGGTCTCGGATACGCAGTATTTT.

As for this clonotype: A single base separates this from a much larger clone, so it may be a read error. This chain connects TRBV5-1 to TRBJ2-1, with D hard to call. This CDR3 is built from 13 residues. Trimming shortened V by 7 bases and J by 2 bases, and 10 bases separated the two germline ends. The V gene's germline CDR1 is SGHRS and CDR2 YFSETQ. CDR3 DNA: TGCGCCAGCGTGGGAAGAACCTACAATGAGCAGTTCTTC. This translates into CASVGRTYNEQFF.

The chain recombines TRBV20-1 with TRBJ2-7, with D possibly matching TRBD2 (6 bases). Trimming shortened V by 0 bases and J by 3 bases, and 9 bases separated the two germline ends. The V gene's germline CDR1 is DFQATT and CDR2 SNEGSKA (reference sequence). The CDR3 has 13 amino acids. The CDR3 spells CSARERLGYEQYF. In DNA form, the CDR3 reads TGCAGTGCTAGAGAAAGACTAGGCTACGAGCAGTACTTC.

About this clonotype: A much larger clone differs by one base, so this may be a read error. The chain joins TRBV5-6 to TRBJ1-2; weak D call: TRBD1 (5 bases). Germline V gene sequence: CDR1 SGHDT, CDR2 YYEEEE. The CDR3 is 15 amino acids. The germline V and J ends were trimmed by 1 base and 6 bases, with 16 bases remaining between them. This CDR3 is CASSLWGDPDNGYTF. CDR3 coding DNA: TGTGCCAGCAGCTTGTGGGGGGACCCGGACAATGGCTACACCTTC.

The chain combines TRBV5-1 with TRBJ2-3; D gene unclear. The CDR3 contains 12 residues. Germline V gene data show CDR1 as SGHRS and CDR2 as YFSETQ. V was pared by 5 bases and J by 2 bases, with 6 bases between. The CDR3 sequence is CASREYTDTQYF. CDR3 sequence (DNA): TGCGCCAGCAGGGAGTACACAGATACGCAGTATTTT.

This sequence joins TRBV12-2 and TRBJ2-3; the D call TRBD2 from the table was never checked on the DNA. TRBV12-2 corresponds to a pseudogene. The CDR3 loop spans 15 amino acids. This chain's CDR3 is CASRRGTRTTDTPYF. CDR3 nucleotide sequence: TGTGCAAGTCGTAGGGGGACTAGAACAACAGATACGCCGTATTTT.

This clonotype was seen only a few times. This rearrangement joins TRBV4-1 to TRBJ1-1; D uncertain. Deletions cut 3 bases from V and 3 bases from J, with 5 bases between. The CDR3 length is 12 residues. Germline lookup yields CDR1 MGHRA and CDR2 YSYEKL. CDR3: CASSHAYTEAFF. CDR3 sequence (DNA): TGCGCCAGCAGCCATGCTTACACTGAAGCTTTCTTT.

This clonotype was seen a handful of times. The DNA is left out, because the CDR3 cannot be placed on it with certainty; the CDR3 is given as TCRdb lists it. The CDR3 is CASITSEGLMLRAGELFF. The chain joins TRBV2 to TRBJ2-2. Germline CDR1 SNHLY, CDR2 FYNNEI. The CDR3 extends over 18 residues, inclusive of both ends.

The chain combines TRBV2 with TRBJ2-3, with D maybe TRBD2 (6 bases). In germline, CDR1 is SNHLY, CDR2 FYNNEI. The CDR3 is 16 amino acids. Trimming removed 1 base at V and 0 bases at J, with 11 bases between. This chain's CDR3 is CASSEVGSGSTDTQYF. The CDR3 bases are TGTGCCAGCAGTGAAGTAGGTAGCGGAAGCACAGATACGCAGTATTTT.